The sequence of this TCR beta chain was determined in a study of cytomegalovirus exposure and HLA in healthy donors. Concerning this clone: What it binds is unknown.

This CDR3 is 16 amino acids long. V was cut by 0 bases and J by 0 bases, with 9 bases left in between. The V gene's germline CDR1 is SGHDN and CDR2 FVKESK. Whole-study findings and limits: The classifier reportedly diagnosed cytomegalovirus status with high sensitivity and specificity. TCR clusters originating in the first cohort tended to co-occur in the approximately 130 validation repertoires, according to a later analysis. Associated with cytomegalovirus, according to the listing, were fewer than 200 TCR beta chains.

Produced via immunoSEQ multiplex PCR; TCRdb's table is partial and in-frame only. The sample lists 150,000 to 200,000 clones, roughly 90% occurring once. The sequencing sample was made of PBMCs. The chain uses TRBV14 and TRBJ1-3; D gene ambiguous. This TCR came from a woman aged 18 to 35 in good health and CMV-seronegative. CDR3 amino acids: CASSQDRYSSGNTIYF. CDR3 bases: TGTGCCAGCAGCCAAGACAGATACAGCTCTGGAAACACCATATATTTT.